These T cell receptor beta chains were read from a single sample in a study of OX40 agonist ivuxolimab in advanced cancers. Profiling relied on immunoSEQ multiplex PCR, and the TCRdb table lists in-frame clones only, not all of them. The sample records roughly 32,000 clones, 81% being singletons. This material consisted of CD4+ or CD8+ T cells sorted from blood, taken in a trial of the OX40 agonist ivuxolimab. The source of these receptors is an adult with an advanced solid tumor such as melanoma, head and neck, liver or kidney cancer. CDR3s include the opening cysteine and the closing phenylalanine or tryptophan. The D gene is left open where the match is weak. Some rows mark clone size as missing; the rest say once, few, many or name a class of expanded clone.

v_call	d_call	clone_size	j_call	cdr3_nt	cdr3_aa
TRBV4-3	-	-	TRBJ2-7	TGCGCCAGCAGCTCTAGCGCTGACTACGAGCAGTACTTC	CASSSSADYEQYF
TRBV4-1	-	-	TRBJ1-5	TGCGCCAGCAGCCAAAGGGACCGTCGGCCCCAGCATTTT	CASSQRDRRPQHF
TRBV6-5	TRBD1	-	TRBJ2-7	TGTGCCAGCAGTTACTCGATAGGGACAGGGTCCTACGAGCAGTACTTC	CASSYSIGTGSYEQYF
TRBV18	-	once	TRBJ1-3	TGTGCCAGCTCACCACAGGCCGGGGGAGGAAACACCATATATTTT	CASSPQAGGGNTIYF
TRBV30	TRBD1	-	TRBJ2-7	TGTGCCTGGAGCGGACAGGAATACGAGCAGTACTTC	CAWSGQEYEQYF
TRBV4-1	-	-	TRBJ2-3	TGCGCCAGCAGCCAAGTTTCTAGCACAGATACGCAGTATTTT	CASSQVSSTDTQYF
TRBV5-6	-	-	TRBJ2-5	TGTGCCAGCAGCTTATTAGCGAGAAAGGGGAAGACCCAGTACTTC	CASSLLARKGKTQYF
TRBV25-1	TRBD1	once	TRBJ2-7	TGTGCCAGCAGTGGCCCCACAGGGGGTGAGACCTACGAGCAGTACTTC	CASSGPTGGETYEQYF
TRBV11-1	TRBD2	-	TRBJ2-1	TGTGCCAGCAGCTTTCTAGCGGGCAGCTCCTACAATGAGCAGTTCTTC	CASSFLAGSSYNEQFF
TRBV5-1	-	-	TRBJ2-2	TGCGCCAGCAGCTTGACAGGACCGAACACCGGGGAGCTGTTTTTT	CASSLTGPNTGELFF
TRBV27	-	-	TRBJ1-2	TGTGCCAGCAGTTTAACCGGGTCCCCATATGGCTACACCTTC	CASSLTGSPYGYTF
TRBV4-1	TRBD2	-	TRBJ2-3	TGCGCCAGCAGCCAAGTGCTTTATTTTGCGGGGGGTACTAGCACAGATACGCAGTATTTT	CASSQVLYFAGGTSTDTQYF
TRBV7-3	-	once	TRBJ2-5	TGTGCCAGCAGTATGACAGGTGGTCTCGAGACCCAGTACTTC	CASSMTGGLETQYF
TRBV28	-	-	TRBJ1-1	TGTGCCAGCAGTTCCGTCCCCGCCGAGGCTTTCTTT	CASSSVPAEAFF
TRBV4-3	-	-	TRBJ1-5	TGCGCCAGCAGCCAAGAGACGGGCAATCAGCCCCAGCATTTT	CASSQETGNQPQHF
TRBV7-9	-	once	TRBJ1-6	TGTGCCAGCAGCGCCGGTCGAGGACAAAATAATTCACCCCTCCACTTT	CASSAGRGQNNSPLHF
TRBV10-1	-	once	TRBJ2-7	TGCGCCAGCAGTGAGTTGTCTAGCCCTTTCTACGAGCAGTACTTC	CASSELSSPFYEQYF
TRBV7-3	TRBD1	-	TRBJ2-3	TGTGCCAGCAGCTTCGGGACAGCCACAGATACGCAGTATTTT	CASSFGTATDTQYF
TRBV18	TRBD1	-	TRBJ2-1	TGTGCCAGCTCAGTACGGGACAGCCAGTACAATGAGCAGTTCTTC	CASSVRDSQYNEQFF
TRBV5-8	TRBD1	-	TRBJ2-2	TGTGCCAGCAGCTTGCGAACAGGGGGCACCGGGGAGCTGTTTTTT	CASSLRTGGTGELFF
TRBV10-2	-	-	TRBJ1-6	TGCGCCAGCAGTCAGGCAGGGTTCATACCCTCACCCCTCCACTTT	CASSQAGFIPSPLHF
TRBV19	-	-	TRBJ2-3	TGTGCCAGTAGTATAGGCTGGGATACGCAGTATTTT	CASSIGWDTQYF
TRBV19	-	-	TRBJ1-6	TGTGCCAGTAGTATAGGGAGTTGGGTAGGCTCACCCCTCCACTTT	CASSIGSWVGSPLHF
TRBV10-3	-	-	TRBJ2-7	TGTGCCATCAGACAGGCCTCCTACGAGCAGTACTTC	CAIRQASYEQYF
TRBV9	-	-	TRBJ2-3	TGTGCCAGCAGCATTACTGTCAGAGACACAGATACGCAGTATTTT	CASSITVRDTDTQYF
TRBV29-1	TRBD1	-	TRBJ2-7	TGCAGCGTTGAATTGGGCGGGACAGGGCTTGGCTACGAGCAGTACTTC	CSVELGGTGLGYEQYF
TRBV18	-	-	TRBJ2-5	TGTGCCAGCTCCATCAGGGTGGAGACCCAGTACTTC	CASSIRVETQYF
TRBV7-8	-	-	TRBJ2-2	TGTGCCAGCAGCTTAAGCCGTCGGACTGCGAACACCGGGGAGCTGTTTTTT	CASSLSRRTANTGELFF
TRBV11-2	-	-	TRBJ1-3	TGTGCCGTACGGGGTAGGGCCTCTGGAAACACCATATATTTT	CAVRGRASGNTIYF
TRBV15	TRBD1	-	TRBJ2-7	TGTGCCACCAGCGGAGCCGGACAGGCTGGAAGGTACGAGCAGTACTTC	CATSGAGQAGRYEQYF
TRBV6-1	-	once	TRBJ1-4	TGTGCCAGCAGTGAAGGAGGGAGCGATGAAAAACTGTTTTTT	CASSEGGSDEKLFF
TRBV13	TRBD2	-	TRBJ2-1	TGTGCCAGCAGCCAGACTAGCGGGAGTGCGTACAATGAGCAGTTCTTC	CASSQTSGSAYNEQFF
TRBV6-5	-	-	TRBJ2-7	TGTGCCAGCAGTCCCCGGGGTTACGAGCAGTACTTC	CASSPRGYEQYF
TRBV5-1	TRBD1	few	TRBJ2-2	TGCGCCAGCAGCAAACAGACAGGGCCGAACACCGGGGAGCTGTTTTTT	CASSKQTGPNTGELFF
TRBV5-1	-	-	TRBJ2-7	TGCGCCAGCAGCCGGGGCCCCCCGGCGGGGCAGTACTTC	CASSRGPPAGQYF
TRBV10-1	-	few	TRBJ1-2	TGCGCCAGCAGTGACCGACGGGACTATGGCTACACCTTC	CASSDRRDYGYTF
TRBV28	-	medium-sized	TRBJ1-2	TGTGCCAGCAGTTCCGGACAGCTCTATGGCTACACCTTC	CASSSGQLYGYTF